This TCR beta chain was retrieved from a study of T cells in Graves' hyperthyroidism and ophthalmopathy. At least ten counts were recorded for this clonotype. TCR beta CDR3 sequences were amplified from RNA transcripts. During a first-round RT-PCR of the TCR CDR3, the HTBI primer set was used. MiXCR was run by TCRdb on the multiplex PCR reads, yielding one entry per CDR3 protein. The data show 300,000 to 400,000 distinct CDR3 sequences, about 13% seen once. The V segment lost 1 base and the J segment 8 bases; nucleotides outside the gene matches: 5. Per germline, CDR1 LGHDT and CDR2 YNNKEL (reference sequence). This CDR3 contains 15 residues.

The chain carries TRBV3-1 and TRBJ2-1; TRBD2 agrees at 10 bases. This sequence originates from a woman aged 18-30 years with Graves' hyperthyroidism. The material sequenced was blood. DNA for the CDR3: TGTGCCAGCAGCCAAGGGCTAGCGGGAGTGGATGAGCAGTTCTTC. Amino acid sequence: CASSQGLAGVDEQFF.